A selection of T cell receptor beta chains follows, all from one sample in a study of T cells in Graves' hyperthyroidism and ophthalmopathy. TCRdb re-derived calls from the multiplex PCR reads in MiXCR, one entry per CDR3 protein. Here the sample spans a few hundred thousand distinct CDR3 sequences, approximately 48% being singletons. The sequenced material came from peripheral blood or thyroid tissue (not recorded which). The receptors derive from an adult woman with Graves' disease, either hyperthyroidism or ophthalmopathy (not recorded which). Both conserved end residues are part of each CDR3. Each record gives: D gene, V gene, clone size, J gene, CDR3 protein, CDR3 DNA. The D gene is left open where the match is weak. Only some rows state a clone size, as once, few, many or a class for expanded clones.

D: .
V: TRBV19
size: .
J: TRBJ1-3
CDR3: CASIGRRGVYGYTIYF
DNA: TGTGCCAGTATCGGGAGAAGGGGCGTCTATGGCTACACCATATATTTT

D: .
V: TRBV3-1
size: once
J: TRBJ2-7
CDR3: CASSLRRDSVYEQYF
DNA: TGTGCCAGCAGCCTACGCCGGGACTCAGTCTACGAGCAGTACTTC

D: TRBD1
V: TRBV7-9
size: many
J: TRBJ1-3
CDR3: CASSSDRASGNTIYF
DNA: TGTGCCAGCAGCTCCGACAGGGCCTCTGGAAACACCATATATTTT

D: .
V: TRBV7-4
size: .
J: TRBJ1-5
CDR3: CASSDRLGGDQPQHF
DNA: TGTGCCAGCAGCGACCGTTTGGGCGGTGATCAGCCCCAGCATTTT

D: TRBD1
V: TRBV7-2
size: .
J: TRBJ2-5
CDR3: CASILTGNMETQYF
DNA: TGTGCCAGCATCCTGACAGGGAATATGGAGACCCAGTACTTC

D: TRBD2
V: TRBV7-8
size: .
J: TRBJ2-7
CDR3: CASASGTSYEQYF
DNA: TGTGCCAGCGCTAGCGGGACATCCTACGAGCAGTACTTC

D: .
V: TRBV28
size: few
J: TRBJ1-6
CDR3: CASSFLENSPLHF
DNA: .

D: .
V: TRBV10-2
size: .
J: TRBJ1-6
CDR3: CASSSGPSSYNSPLHF
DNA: TGCGCCAGCAGCTCCGGGCCGAGCTCCTATAATTCACCCCTCCACTTT

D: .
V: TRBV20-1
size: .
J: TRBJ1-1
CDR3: CSARDVDTEAFF
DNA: TGCAGTGCTAGGGACGTGGACACTGAAGCTTTCTTT

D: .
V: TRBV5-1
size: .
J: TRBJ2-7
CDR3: CASSPGHYSYEQYF
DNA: TGCGCCAGCAGCCCAGGACACTACTCCTACGAGCAGTACTTC

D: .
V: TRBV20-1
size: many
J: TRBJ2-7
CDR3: CSANSRDTSTYEQYF
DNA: TGCAGTGCTAACTCTAGGGACACCTCCACCTACGAGCAGTACTTC

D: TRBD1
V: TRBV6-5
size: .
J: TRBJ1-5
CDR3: CASSYTGGQETQHF
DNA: TGTGCCAGCAGTTACACAGGGGGGCAAGAGACCCAGCATTTT

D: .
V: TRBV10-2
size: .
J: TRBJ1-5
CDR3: CASSYSSTAFSNQPQHF
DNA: TGCGCCAGCAGTTACTCATCGACAGCCTTTAGCAATCAGCCCCAGCATTTT

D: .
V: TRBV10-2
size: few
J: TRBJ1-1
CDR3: CASSDSWATEAFF
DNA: TGCGCCAGCAGTGACAGCTGGGCCACTGAAGCTTTCTTT

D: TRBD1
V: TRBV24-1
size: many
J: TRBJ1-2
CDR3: CATSGTGGNYGYTF
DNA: TGTGCCACCAGTGGAACAGGGGGTAATTATGGCTACACCTTC

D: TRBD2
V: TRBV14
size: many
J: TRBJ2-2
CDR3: CASSQEVGLAGVIGELFF
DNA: TGTGCCAGCAGCCAAGAAGTAGGGCTAGCGGGAGTGATCGGGGAGCTGTTTTTT

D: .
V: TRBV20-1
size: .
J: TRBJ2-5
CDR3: CSAKRFSGETQYF
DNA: TGCAGTGCTAAAAGATTCAGCGGGGAGACCCAGTACTTC

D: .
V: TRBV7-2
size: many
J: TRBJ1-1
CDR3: CASSGSTGNTEAFF
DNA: TGTGCCAGCAGCGGGAGCACGGGGAACACTGAAGCTTTCTTT

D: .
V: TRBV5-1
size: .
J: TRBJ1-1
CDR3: CASSPEAKGGTEAFF
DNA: TGTGCCAGCAGCCCAGAAGCGAAGGGGGGCACTGAAGCTTTCTTT

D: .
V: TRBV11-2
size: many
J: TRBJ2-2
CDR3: CASSLELRGNTGELFF
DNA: TGTGCCAGCAGCTTGGAACTGAGGGGGAACACCGGGGAGCTGTTTTTT

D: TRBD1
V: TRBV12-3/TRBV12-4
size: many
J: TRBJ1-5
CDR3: CASSASRGGTKPQHF
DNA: TGTGCCAGCAGTGCCAGTCGAGGGGGCACGAAGCCCCAGCATTTT

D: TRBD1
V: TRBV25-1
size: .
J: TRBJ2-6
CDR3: CASSESGTVSGANVLTF
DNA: TGTGCCAGCAGTGAATCGGGGACAGTCTCTGGGGCCAACGTCCTGACTTTC

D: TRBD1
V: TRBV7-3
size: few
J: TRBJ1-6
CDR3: CASSQDRGSSPLHF
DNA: TGTGCCAGCAGCCAAGACAGGGGATCCTCACCCCTCCACTTT

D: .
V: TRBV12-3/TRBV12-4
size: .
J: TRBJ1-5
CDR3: CASSLFVLRYSNQPQHF
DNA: TGTGCCAGCAGCCTCTTCGTATTGCGGTATAGCAATCAGCCCCAGCATTTT

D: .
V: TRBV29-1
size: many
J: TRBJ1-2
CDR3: CSVTQGGYTF
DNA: TGCAGCGTCACACAGGGAGGCTACACCTTC

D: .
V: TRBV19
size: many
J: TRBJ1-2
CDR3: CASSMGRHGYTF
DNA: TGTGCCAGTAGTATGGGCCGCCATGGCTACACCTTC

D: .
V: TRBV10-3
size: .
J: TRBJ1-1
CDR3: CAIWDGGTGGTEAFF
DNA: TGTGCCATCTGGGACGGGGGAACGGGCGGCACTGAAGCTTTCTTT

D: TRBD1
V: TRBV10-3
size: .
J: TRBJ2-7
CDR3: CATSDREKSYEQYF
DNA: TGTGCCACCTCGGACAGGGAGAAATCCTACGAGCAGTACTTC

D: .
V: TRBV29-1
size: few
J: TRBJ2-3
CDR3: CSVEEGQGAEQYF
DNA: TGCAGCGTTGAAGAAGGTCAAGGGGCAGAGCAGTATTTT

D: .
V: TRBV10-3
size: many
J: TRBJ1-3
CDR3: CAISIRQATSSGNTIYF
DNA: TGTGCCATCAGCATACGACAGGCTACGAGCTCTGGAAACACCATATATTTT

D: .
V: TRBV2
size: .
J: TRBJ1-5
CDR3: CASTGVSNQPQHF
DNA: TGTGCCAGCACGGGGGTTAGCAATCAGCCCCAGCATTTT

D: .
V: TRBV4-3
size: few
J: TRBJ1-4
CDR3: CASSPLGGATNEKLFF
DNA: TGCGCCAGCAGCCCTCTGGGGGGGGCAACTAATGAAAAACTGTTTTTT

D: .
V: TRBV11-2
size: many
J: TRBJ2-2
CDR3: CASSLGELFF
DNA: TGTGCCAGCAGCTTAGGGGAGCTGTTTTTT

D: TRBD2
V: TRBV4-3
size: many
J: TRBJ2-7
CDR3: CASSLRLAGIYEQYF
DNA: TGCGCCAGCAGCCTTCGCCTAGCGGGTATCTACGAGCAGTACTTC

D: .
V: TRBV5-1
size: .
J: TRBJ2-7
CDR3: CAGSLYTYEQYF
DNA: TGCGCCGGCAGCCTTTACACGTACGAGCAGTACTTC

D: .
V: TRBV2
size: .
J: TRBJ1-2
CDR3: CASTFFGGDANYGYTF
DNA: TGTGCCAGCACCTTTTTCGGCGGGGATGCTAACTATGGCTACACCTTC

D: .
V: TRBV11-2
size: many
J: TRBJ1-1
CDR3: CASSLFQVGTEAFF
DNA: TGTGCCAGCAGCTTATTCCAGGTTGGCACTGAAGCTTTCTTT

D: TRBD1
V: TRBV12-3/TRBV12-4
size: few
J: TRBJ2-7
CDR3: CASSTGVASYEQYF
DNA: TGTGCCAGCAGCACAGGGGTCGCCTCCTACGAGCAGTACTTC

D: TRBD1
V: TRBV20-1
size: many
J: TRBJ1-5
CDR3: CSAQGGVDQPQHF
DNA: TGCAGTGCTCAGGGGGGGGTGGATCAGCCCCAGCATTTT

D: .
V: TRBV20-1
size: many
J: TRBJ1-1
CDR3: CSAYTRDTEAFF
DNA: TGCAGTGCTTATACCCGGGACACTGAAGCTTTCTTT

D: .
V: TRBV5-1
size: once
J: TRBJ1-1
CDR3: CASSLLRGRFTEAFF
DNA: TGCGCCAGCAGCTTGCTTCGGGGGCGATTCACTGAAGCTTTCTTT

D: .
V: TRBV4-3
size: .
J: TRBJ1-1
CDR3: CASSLAPGHSNTEAFF
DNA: TGCGCCAGCAGCTTAGCGCCGGGACACTCGAACACTGAAGCTTTCTTT

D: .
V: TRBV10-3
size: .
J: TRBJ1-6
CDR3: CAISDGQGAYNSPLHF
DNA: TGTGCCATCAGTGATGGGCAGGGTGCCTATAATTCACCCCTCCACTTT

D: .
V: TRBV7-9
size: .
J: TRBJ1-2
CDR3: CASSPGGFGYTF
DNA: TGTGCCAGCAGCCCGGGGGGCTTCGGCTACACCTTC

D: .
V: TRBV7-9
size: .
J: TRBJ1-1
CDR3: CASSFEGTNTEAFF
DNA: TGTGCCAGCAGCTTCGAGGGGACGAACACTGAAGCTTTCTTT

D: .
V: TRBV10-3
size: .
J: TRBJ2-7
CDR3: CAVWGGTRGSYEQYF
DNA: TGTGCCGTGTGGGGGGGCACGCGGGGCTCCTACGAGCAGTACTTC

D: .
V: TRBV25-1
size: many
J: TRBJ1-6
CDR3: CASSEYANSPLHF
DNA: TGTGCCAGCAGTGAATACGCGAATTCACCCCTCCACTTT

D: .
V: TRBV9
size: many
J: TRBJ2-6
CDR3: CASSVEGNSGANVLTF
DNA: TGTGCCAGCAGCGTAGAGGGCAACTCTGGGGCCAACGTCCTGACTTTC

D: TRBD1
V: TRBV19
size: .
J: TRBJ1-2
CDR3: CAGRTGKRGYTF
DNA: TGTGCCGGAAGGACAGGAAAAAGGGGCTACACCTTC